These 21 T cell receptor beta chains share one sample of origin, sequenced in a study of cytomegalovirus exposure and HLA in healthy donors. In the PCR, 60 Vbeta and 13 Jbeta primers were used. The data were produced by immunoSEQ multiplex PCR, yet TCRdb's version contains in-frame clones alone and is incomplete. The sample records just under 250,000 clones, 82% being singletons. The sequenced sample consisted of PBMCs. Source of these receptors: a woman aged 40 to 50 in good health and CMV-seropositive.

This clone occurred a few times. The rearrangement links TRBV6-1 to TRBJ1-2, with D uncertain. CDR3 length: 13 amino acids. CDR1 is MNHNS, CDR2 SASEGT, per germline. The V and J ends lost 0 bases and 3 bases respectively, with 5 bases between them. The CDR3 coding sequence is TGTGCCAGCAGTGAAGCAACGGACTATGGCTACACCTTC. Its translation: CASSEATDYGYTF.

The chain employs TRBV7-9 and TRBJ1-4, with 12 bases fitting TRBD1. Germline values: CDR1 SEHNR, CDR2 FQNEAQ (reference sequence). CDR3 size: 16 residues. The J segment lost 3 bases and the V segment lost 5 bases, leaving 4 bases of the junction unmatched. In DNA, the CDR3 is TGTGCCAGCAGCACGGGACAGGGGGCGCCTAATGAAAAACTGTTTTTT. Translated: CASSTGQGAPNEKLFF.

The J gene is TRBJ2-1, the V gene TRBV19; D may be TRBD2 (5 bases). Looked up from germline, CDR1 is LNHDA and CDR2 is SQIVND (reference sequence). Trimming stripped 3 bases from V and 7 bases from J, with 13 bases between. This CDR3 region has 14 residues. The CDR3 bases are TGTGCCAGTAGTATCGCCGGACGGACTAATGAGCAGTTCTTC. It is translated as CASSIAGRTNEQFF.

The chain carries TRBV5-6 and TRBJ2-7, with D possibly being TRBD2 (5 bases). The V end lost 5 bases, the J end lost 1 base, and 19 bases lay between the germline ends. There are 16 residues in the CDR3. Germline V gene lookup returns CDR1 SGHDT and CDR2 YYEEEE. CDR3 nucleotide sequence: TGTGCCAGCAGTTCGAAAAATCGAGGGCGATCCTACGAGCAGTACTTC. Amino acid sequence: CASSSKNRGRSYEQYF. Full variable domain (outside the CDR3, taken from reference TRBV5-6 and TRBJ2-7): DAGVTQSPTHLIKTRGQQVTLRCSPKSGHDTVSWYQQALGQGPQFIFQYYEEEERQRGNFPDRFSGHQFPNYSSELNVNALLLGDSALYLCASSSKNRGRSYEQYFGPGTRLTVT.

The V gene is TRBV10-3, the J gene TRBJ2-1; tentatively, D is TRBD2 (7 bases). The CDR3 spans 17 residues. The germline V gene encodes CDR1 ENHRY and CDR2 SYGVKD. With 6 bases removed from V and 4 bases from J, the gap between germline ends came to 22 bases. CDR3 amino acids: CAIRESTGGGGYNEQFF. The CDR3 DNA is TGTGCCATCAGAGAAAGTACGGGCGGGGGCGGGTACAATGAGCAGTTCTTC.

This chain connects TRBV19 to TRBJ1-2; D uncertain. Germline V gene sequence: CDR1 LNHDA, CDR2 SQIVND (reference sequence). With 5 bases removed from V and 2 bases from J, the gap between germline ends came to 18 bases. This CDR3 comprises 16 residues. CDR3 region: CASSSPRGGMNYGYTF. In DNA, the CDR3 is TGTGCCAGTAGTTCTCCTCGGGGAGGGATGAACTATGGCTACACCTTC.

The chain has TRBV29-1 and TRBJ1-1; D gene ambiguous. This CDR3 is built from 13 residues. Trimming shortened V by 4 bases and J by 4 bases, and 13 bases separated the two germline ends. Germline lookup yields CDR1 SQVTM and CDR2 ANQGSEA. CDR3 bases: TGCAGCGTTGGCGTGGGAGGGAGCACTGAAGCTTTCTTT. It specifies CSVGVGGSTEAFF.

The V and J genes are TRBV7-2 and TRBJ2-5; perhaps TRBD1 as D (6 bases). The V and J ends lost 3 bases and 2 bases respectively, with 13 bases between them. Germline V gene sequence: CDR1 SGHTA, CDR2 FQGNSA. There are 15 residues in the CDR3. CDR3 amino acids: CASSFDRRLQETQYF. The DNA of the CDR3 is TGTGCCAGCAGCTTCGACAGGCGATTACAAGAGACCCAGTACTTC.

In DNA form, the CDR3 reads TGTGCCAGCAGCGCTCTTGGAGGCAGTTACGAGCAGTACTTC. It codes for CASSALGGSYEQYF. This rearrangement joins TRBV9 to TRBJ2-7; maybe TRBD2 (5 bases). The CDR3 spans 14 residues. V lost 3 bases, J lost 4 bases, and 14 bases lay in between. Germline values: CDR1 SGDLS, CDR2 YYNGEE.

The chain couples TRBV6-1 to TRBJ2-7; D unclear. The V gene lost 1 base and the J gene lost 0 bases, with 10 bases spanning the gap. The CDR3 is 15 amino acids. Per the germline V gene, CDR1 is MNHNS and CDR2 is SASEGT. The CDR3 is CASSEGRMSSYEQYF. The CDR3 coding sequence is TGTGCCAGCAGTGAAGGGCGGATGAGCTCCTACGAGCAGTACTTC.

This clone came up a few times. DNA of the CDR3: TGCAGCGTTGAAGTTTCCAGGGGCAATGAGCAGTTCTTC. Translating it yields CSVEVSRGNEQFF. The genes are TRBV29-1 and TRBJ2-1; perhaps TRBD1 as D (6 bases). Trimming stripped 1 base from V and 6 bases from J, with 10 bases between. CDR3 length: 13 amino acids. The germline CDR1 and CDR2 sequences are SQVTM and ANQGSEA.

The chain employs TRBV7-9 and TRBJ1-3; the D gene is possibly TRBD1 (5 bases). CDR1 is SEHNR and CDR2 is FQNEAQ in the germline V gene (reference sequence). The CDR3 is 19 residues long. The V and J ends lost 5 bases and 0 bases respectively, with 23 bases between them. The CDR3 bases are TGTGCCAGCAGCCCTAACCTCTTCCGCAGGGCACCCTCTGGAAACACCATATATTTT. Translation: CASSPNLFRRAPSGNTIYF.

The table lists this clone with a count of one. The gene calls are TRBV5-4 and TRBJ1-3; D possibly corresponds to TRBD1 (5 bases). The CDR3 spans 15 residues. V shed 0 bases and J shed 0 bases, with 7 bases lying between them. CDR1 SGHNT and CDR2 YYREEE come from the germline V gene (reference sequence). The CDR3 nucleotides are TGTGCCAGCAGCTTGGACAGGAGCTCTGGAAACACCATATATTTT. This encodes CASSLDRSSGNTIYF.

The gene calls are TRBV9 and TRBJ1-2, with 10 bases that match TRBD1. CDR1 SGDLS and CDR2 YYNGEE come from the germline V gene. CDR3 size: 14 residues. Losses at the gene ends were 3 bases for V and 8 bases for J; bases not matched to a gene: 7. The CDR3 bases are TGTGCCAGCAGCGCCCGACAGGGGGCGGAAGGCTACACCTTC. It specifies CASSARQGAEGYTF.

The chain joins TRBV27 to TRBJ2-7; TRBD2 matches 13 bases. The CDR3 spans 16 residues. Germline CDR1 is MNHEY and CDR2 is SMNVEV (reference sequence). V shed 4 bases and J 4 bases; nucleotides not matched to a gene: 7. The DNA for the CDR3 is TGTGCCAGCAGTTACCGGGGACTAGCGGGACGTTACGAGCAGTACTTC. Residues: CASSYRGLAGRYEQYF.

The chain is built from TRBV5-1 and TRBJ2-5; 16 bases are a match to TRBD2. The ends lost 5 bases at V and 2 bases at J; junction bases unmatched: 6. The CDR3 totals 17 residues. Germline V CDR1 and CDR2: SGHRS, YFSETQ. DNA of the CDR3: TGCGCCAGCAGAAACCCGGGACTAGCGGGGGGGCAAGAGACCCAGTACTTC. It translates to CASRNPGLAGGQETQYF. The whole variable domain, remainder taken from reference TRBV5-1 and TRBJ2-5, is KAGVTQTPRYLIKTRGQQVTLSCSPISGHRSVSWYQQTPGQGLQFLFEYFSETQRNKGNFPGRFSGRQFSNSRSEMNVSTLELGDSALYLCASRNPGLAGGQETQYFGPGTRLLVL.

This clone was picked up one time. DNA for the CDR3: TGTGCCAGCACCCACTCGTCGGGGAACACCATATATTTT. Protein product: CASTHSSGNTIYF. V and J are TRBV5-5 and TRBJ1-3, with no clear D. CDR1 is SGHKS and CDR2 is YYEKEE in the germline V gene (reference sequence). This CDR3 spans 13 amino acids. V was cut by 6 bases and J by 7 bases, with 14 bases left in between.

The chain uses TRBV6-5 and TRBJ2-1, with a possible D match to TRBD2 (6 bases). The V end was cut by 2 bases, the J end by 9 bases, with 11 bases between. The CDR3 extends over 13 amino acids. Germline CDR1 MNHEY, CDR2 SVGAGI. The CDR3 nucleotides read TGTGCCAGCAGTTACGCGGGAACTTTTGAGCAGTTCTTC. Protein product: CASSYAGTFEQFF.

The CDR3 DNA sequence: TGTGCCAGCAGCGGACAGAACACCGGGGAGCTGTTTTTT. It specifies CASSGQNTGELFF. The rearrangement links TRBV9 to TRBJ2-2; no reliable D call. Germline lookup yields CDR1 SGDLS and CDR2 YYNGEE. V lost 3 bases and J lost 1, with 4 bases in between. The length of the CDR3 is 13 residues.

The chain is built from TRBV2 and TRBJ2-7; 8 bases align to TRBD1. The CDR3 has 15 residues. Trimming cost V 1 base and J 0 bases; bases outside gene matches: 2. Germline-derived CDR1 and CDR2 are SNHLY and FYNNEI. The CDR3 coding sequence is TGTGCCAGCAGTGAAGGGACAGGGATCTCCTACGAGCAGTACTTC. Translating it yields CASSEGTGISYEQYF.

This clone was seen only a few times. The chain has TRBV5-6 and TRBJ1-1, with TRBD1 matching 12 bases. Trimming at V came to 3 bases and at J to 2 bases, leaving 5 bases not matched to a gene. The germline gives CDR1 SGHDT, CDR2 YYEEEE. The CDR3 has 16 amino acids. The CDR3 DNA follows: TGTGCCAGCAGCTACGGGACAGGGGGCTTAAACACTGAAGCTTTCTTT. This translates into CASSYGTGGLNTEAFF.